Shown below are 11 T cell receptor beta chains from a single sample sequenced in a study of OX40 agonist ivuxolimab in advanced cancers. Assay used: immunoSEQ multiplex PCR; TCRdb lists only in-frame clones, some missing. Here the sample spans some 27,000 clones, 65% to 90% being singletons. Specimen: CD4+ or CD8+ T cells sorted from blood, collected in a trial of the OX40 agonist ivuxolimab. The receptors shown here come from an adult with an advanced solid tumor such as melanoma, head and neck, liver or kidney cancer.

The chain joins TRBV11-2 to TRBJ1-2; D remains unclear. The CDR3 contains 14 residues. Trimming took 1 base from V and 4 from J, leaving 10 bases between them. Germline V lookup: CDR1 SGHAT, CDR2 FQNNGV. Here the CDR3 DNA reads TGTGCCAGCAGCTTAGGAGGGAACAGCTATGGCTACACCTTC. This encodes CASSLGGNSYGYTF. Complete variable domain (other parts from reference TRBV11-2 and TRBJ1-2): EAGVAQSPRYKIIEKRQSVAFWCNPISGHATLYWYQQILGQGPKLLIQFQNNGVVDDSQLPKDRFSAERLKGVDSTLKIQPAKLEDSAVYLCASSLGGNSYGYTFGSGTRLTVV.

The CDR3 DNA reads as TGTGCCAGCAGTGTCCTTGGGGAGGCGGGAGAAGATACGCAGTATTTT. Its protein is CASSVLGEAGEDTQYF. The J gene is TRBJ2-3, the V gene TRBV27; 7 bases align to TRBD2. Germline CDR1 reads MNHEY; CDR2 reads SMNVEV (reference sequence). V shed 5 bases and J 5 bases; nucleotides not matched to a gene: 13. CDR3 length: 16 residues.

The CDR3 region is CASSQAALGSYEQYF. CDR3 DNA: TGCGCCAGCAGCCAAGCCGCCCTAGGCTCCTACGAGCAGTACTTC. This chain connects TRBV4-1 to TRBJ2-7; no clear D. This CDR3 is 15 amino acids long. Germline CDR1 is MGHRA and CDR2 is YSYEKL. V shed 1 base and J shed 0 bases, with 10 bases lying between them.

This clone has just one count. CDR3 sequence reads: CASSPGPSASYEQYF. CDR3 DNA sequence: TGTGCCAGCAGCCCAGGGCCGTCCGCCTCCTACGAGCAGTACTTC. This chain connects TRBV11-2 to TRBJ2-7; TRBD1 might be the D (5 bases). V gave up 5 bases and J gave up 0 bases, with 14 bases separating them. This CDR3 is 15 amino acids long. CDR1 is SGHAT, CDR2 FQNNGV, per germline.

This chain links TRBV30 with TRBJ2-7; unclear D gene. In germline, CDR1 is GTSNPN, CDR2 SVGIG (reference sequence). The CDR3 extends over 12 amino acids. V was shortened by 1 base and J by 5 bases, with 9 bases between the two germline ends. CDR3 coding DNA: TGTGCCTGGAGTGCCCCCCGGGACGAGCAGTACTTC. It is translated as CAWSAPRDEQYF.

The chain employs TRBV4-1 and TRBJ2-7; TRBD1 aligns across 7 bases. CDR1 is MGHRA, CDR2 YSYEKL, per germline. The J segment lost 4 bases and the V segment lost 1 base, leaving 4 bases of the junction unmatched. CDR3 length: 14 residues. The CDR3 DNA sequence: TGCGCCAGCAGCCAAGGTAGGGGGCAGTACGAGCAGTACTTC. Translating it yields CASSQGRGQYEQYF.

This chain uses TRBV15 with TRBJ1-4; no definite D call. Trimming stripped 5 bases from V and 5 bases from J, with 12 bases between. Germline CDR1 reads LNHNV; CDR2 reads YYDKDF (reference sequence). The CDR3 spans 14 residues. The CDR3 DNA reads TGTGCCACCAGCCCGGGGAGCTTCAATGAAAAACTGTTTTTT. As protein: CATSPGSFNEKLFF. Complete variable domain (other parts from reference TRBV15 and TRBJ1-4): DAMVIQNPRYQVTQFGKPVTLSCSQTLNHNVMYWYQQKSSQAPKLLFHYYDKDFNNEADTPDNFQSRRPNTSFCFLDIRSPGLGDTAMYLCATSPGSFNEKLFFGSGTQLSVL.

The rearrangement uses TRBV5-6 and TRBJ2-7, with 7 bases identical to TRBD2. The CDR3 loop spans 14 amino acids. V shed 0 bases, J shed 6 bases, and the junction held 6 bases outside the gene matches. CDR1 is SGHDT, CDR2 YYEEEE, per germline. For the CDR3, the DNA is TGTGCCAGCAGCTTGGGGGCGGGAGTTGGCGAGCAGTACTTC. Amino acids: CASSLGAGVGEQYF.

This chain uses TRBV6-1 with TRBJ1-2; maybe TRBD1 (5 bases). The V and J ends lost 1 base and 8 bases respectively, with 23 bases between them. CDR1 and CDR2 (germline): MNHNS, SASEGT. This CDR3 is built from 17 residues. The CDR3 loop is CASSEVRREKRGGGYTF. The CDR3 bases are TGTGCCAGCAGTGAAGTCCGTAGGGAAAAAAGGGGTGGAGGCTACACCTTC.

The chain joins TRBV28 to TRBJ2-1, with D perhaps TRBD1 (5 bases). Per germline, CDR1 MDHEN and CDR2 SYDVKM. The V gene lost 3 bases and the J gene lost 4 bases, with 16 bases spanning the gap. The CDR3 has 16 amino acids. The CDR3 region has the DNA TGTGCCAGCAGTTTTATGTGGACACAAATTTACAATGAGCAGTTCTTC. As protein: CASSFMWTQIYNEQFF.

This chain connects TRBV13 to TRBJ2-7; 9 bases match TRBD2. The ends lost 3 bases at V and 6 bases at J; junction bases unmatched: 6. Germline CDR1 PRHDT, CDR2 FYEKMQ (reference sequence). CDR3 length equals 14 residues. This chain's CDR3 is CASSFLAGSSEQYF. CDR3 nucleotides: TGTGCCAGCAGCTTTCTAGCGGGATCAAGCGAGCAGTACTTC.